This T cell receptor (beta chain) was recorded in a study of blood T cell dynamics during melanoma immunotherapy. The trim removed 0 bases at V and 0 bases at J, leaving 13 bases unmatched. CDR3 size: 20 residues. Time point meaning: pre-treatment baseline. The protocol was immunoSEQ multiplex PCR, while the TCRdb copy is restricted to in-frame clones and leaves out a portion. The sample shows about 22,000 clones, roughly 91% of them seen only once. The chain is built from TRBV5-3 and TRBJ2-1; TRBD1 agrees at 9 bases. TRBV5-3 is an open reading frame, and its role is uncertain. The specimen was blood, collected from a patient treated with checkpoint blockade. The source of this sequence is a human donor with melanoma. CDR3 loop: CARSLGLGTGLVYSYNEQFF. Written as DNA, the CDR3 is TGTGCCAGAAGCTTGGGCCTCGGGACAGGGCTTGTCTACTCCTACAATGAGCAGTTCTTC.